The clone carrying this TCR beta chain was detected only a few times. The antigen is unknown. This record comes from a study of T cells after yellow fever vaccination. Findings of the study overall: Post-booster samples contained most primary-vaccination clones (roughly 96% CD4, 88% CD8). Within FACS-sorted repertoires, abundant clonotypes contaminating from the bulk population could be present.

TCRdb reanalysed the 5' RACE reads using MiXCR and keeps one entry per CDR3 protein. This sample yields some 340,000 distinct CDR3 sequences, of which approximately 4% are seen a single time; 20% to 25% belongs to the top ten. The source is a man younger than 35 who received the YFV17D yellow fever vaccine. Sequencing was performed on PBMCs, taken 5 days after the yellow fever booster vaccination.

CDR3 residues: CASSQRSPGNTGELFF. The CDR3 nucleotides read TGTGCCAGCAGCCAGCGGTCTCCGGGCAACACCGGGGAGCTGTTTTTT. The chain combines TRBV7-2 with TRBJ2-2; TRBD2 is a possible D gene (5 bases). CDR3 length equals 16 residues. CDR1 is SGHTA, CDR2 FQGNSA, per germline. V lost 5 bases and J 2 bases, leaving 15 bases between the germline ends.